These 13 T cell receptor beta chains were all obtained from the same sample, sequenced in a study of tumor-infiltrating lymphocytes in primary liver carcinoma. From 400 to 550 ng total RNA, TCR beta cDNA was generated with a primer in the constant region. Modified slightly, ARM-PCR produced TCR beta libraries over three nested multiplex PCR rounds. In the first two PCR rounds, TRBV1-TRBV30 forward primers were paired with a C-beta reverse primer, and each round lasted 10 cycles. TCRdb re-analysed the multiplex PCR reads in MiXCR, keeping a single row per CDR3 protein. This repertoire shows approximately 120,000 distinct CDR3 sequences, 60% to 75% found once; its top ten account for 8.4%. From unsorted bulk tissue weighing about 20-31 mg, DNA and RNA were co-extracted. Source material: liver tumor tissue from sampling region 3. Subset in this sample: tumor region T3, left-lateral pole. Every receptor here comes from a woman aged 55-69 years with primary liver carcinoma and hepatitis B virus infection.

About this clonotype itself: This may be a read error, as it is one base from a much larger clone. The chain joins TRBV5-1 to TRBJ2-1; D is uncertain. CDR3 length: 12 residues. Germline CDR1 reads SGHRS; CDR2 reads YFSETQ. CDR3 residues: CTSSLVGSEQFF. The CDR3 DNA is TGCACCAGCAGCTTGGTGGGCAGTGAGCAGTTCTTC.

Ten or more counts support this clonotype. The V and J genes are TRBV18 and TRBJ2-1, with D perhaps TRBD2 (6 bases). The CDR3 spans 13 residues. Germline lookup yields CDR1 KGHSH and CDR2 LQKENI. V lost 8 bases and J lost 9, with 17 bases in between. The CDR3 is CASGRTALPEQFF. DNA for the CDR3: TGTGCCAGCGGGAGGACGGCTCTACCTGAGCAGTTCTTC.

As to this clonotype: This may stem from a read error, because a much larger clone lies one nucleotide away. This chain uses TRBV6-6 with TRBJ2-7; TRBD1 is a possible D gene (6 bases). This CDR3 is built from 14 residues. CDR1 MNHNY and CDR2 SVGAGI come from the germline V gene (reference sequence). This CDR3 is CASTLQGSTNDQYF. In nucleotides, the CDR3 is TGTGCCAGCACCCTACAGGGATCAACGAACGACCAGTACTTC.

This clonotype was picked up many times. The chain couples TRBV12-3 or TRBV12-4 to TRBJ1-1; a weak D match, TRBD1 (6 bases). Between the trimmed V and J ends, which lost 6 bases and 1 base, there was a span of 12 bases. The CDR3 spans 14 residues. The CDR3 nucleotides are TGTGCCAGCAGCTTCACAGGGTCGAACACTGAAGCTTTCTTT. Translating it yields CASSFTGSNTEAFF.

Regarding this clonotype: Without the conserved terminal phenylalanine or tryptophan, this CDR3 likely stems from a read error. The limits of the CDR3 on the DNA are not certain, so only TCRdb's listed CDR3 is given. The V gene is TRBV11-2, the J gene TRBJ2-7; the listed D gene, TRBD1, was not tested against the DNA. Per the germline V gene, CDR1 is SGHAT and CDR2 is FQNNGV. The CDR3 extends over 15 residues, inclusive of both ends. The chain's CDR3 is CASSPKGTVSWEQHI.

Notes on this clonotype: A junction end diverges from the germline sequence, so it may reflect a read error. As DNA, the CDR3 is TGTGCCAGCAGTTCCGCCGGGGAGCGGTTCTTC. Translation gives CASSSAGERFF. This sequence joins TRBV11-2 and TRBJ2-1; maybe TRBD2 (5 bases). CDR1 and CDR2 (germline): SGHAT, FQNNGV. This CDR3 is built from 11 residues.

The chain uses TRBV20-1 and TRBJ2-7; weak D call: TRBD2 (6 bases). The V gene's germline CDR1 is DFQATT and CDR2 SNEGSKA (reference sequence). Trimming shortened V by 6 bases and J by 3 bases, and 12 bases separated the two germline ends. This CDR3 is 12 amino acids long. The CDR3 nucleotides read TGCAGTGCACAACCGGGGGACTACGAGCAGTACTTC. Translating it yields CSAQPGDYEQYF.

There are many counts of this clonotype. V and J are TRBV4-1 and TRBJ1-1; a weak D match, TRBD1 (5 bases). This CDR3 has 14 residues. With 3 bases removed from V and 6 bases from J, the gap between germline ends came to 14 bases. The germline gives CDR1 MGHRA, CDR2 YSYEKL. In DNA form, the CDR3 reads TGCGCCAGCAGCCATTCGGGGGGGAGGCCTGAAGCTTTCTTT. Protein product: CASSHSGGRPEAFF.

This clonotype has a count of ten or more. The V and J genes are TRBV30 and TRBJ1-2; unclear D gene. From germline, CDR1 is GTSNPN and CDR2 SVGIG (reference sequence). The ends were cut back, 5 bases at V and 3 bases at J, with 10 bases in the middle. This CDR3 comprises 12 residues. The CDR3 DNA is TGTGCCTGGTCCTCAGCTGACTATGGCTACACCTTC. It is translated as CAWSSADYGYTF.

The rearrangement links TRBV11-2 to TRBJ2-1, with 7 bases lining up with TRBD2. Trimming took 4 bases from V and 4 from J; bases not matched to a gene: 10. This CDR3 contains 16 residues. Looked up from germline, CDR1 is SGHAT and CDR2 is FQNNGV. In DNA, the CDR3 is TGTGCCAGCAGCTATGTTGCAGGGACTAATTACAATGAGCAGTTCTTC. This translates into CASSYVAGTNYNEQFF.

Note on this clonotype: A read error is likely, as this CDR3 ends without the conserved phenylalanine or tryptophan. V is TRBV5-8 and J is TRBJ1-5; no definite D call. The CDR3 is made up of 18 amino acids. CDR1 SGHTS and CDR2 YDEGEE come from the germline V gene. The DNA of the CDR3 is TGTGCCAGCAGCCCCTGGGTGGCAGGTTATAATAGCAGTCAGCCCCAGCATCTT. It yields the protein CASSPWVAGYNSSQPQHL.

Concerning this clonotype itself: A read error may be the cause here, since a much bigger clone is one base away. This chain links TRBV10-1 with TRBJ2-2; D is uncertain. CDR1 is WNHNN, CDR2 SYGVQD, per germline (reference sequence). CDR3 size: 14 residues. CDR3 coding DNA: TGCGCCAGCAGAATGGATCCTAACAGCGGGGAGCTGTTTTTT. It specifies CASRMDPNSGELFF.

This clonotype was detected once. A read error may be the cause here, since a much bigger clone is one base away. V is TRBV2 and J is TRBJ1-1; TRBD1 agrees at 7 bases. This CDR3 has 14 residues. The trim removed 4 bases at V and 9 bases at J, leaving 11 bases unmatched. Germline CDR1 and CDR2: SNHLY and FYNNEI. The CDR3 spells CASSAQGVWTKAFF. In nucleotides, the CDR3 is TGTGCCAGCAGTGCCCAGGGGGTTTGGACTAAAGCTTTCTTT.